Listed here are 17 T cell receptor beta chains from one sample, sequenced in a study of T cell responses to AZD1222 COVID-19 vaccine. Profiled with immunoSEQ multiplex PCR; TCRdb holds only in-frame clones, not every one. The table lists fewer than 95,000 clones, 91% of them singletons. This specimen was peripheral blood, taken 28 days after the second AZD1222 dose. These TCRs come from an adult who received the AZD1222 COVID-19 vaccine.

This chain links TRBV9 with TRBJ2-7, with TRBD1 matching 8 bases. J gave up 6 bases and V 7 bases, and 9 bases lay outside the gene matches. Looked up from germline, CDR1 is SGDLS and CDR2 is YYNGEE. This CDR3 comprises 13 residues. The CDR3 sequence is CASQLRTGTEQYF. The CDR3 DNA follows: TGTGCCAGCCAACTCCGGACAGGGACCGAGCAGTACTTC.

The chain carries TRBV19 and TRBJ2-3; 8 bases fit TRBD1. Germline loops: CDR1 LNHDA, CDR2 SQIVND (reference sequence). With V trimmed by 5 bases and J by 1 base, 2 bases remained unmatched. CDR3 size: 14 residues. CDR3 region: CASSPGQGTDTQYF. CDR3 coding DNA: TGTGCCAGTAGTCCGGGACAGGGCACAGATACGCAGTATTTT.

This sequence joins TRBV6-8 and TRBJ2-3, with TRBD1 matching 7 bases. Per germline, CDR1 MNHGY and CDR2 SAAAGT. V was clipped by 8 bases and J by 5 bases; unmatched bases: 13. This CDR3 is 15 amino acids long. CDR3 sequence: CASLKHDRVGDTQYF. CDR3 bases: TGTGCCAGCCTTAAACATGACAGGGTTGGAGATACGCAGTATTTT.

The V and J genes are TRBV9 and TRBJ2-7; maybe TRBD2 (5 bases). Trimming removed 4 bases from V and 2 bases from J, with 10 bases in between. The length of the CDR3 is 13 residues. The germline gives CDR1 SGDLS, CDR2 YYNGEE. For the CDR3, the DNA is TGTGCCAGCAGCCCCATCGGGACCTACGAGCAGTACTTC. Amino acids: CASSPIGTYEQYF.

The chain has TRBV4-2 and TRBJ2-3; 8 nucleotides align to TRBD2. This CDR3 has 13 amino acids. V dropped 4 bases and J dropped 3; count of bases not matched to a gene: 0. The germline V gene has CDR1 LGHNA and CDR2 YNFKEQ. CDR3 sequence: CASSPGGTDTQYF. The DNA of the CDR3 is TGTGCCAGCAGCCCGGGAGGGACAGATACGCAGTATTTT.

The gene calls are TRBV5-4 and TRBJ2-1; 7 bases fit TRBD2. The CDR3 loop spans 16 amino acids. In germline, CDR1 is SGHNT, CDR2 YYREEE (reference sequence). The V and J ends lost 2 bases and 1 base, in that order; junction bases with no gene match: 6. The CDR3 coding sequence is TGTGCCAGCAGCTTCGGAGCGGGGCAATCCTACAATGAGCAGTTCTTC. This sequence encodes CASSFGAGQSYNEQFF.

The chain has TRBV28 and TRBJ2-7, with 8 bases that match TRBD2. V lost 5 bases, J lost 4 bases, and 10 bases stayed unmatched. From germline, CDR1 is MDHEN and CDR2 SYDVKM. The CDR3 loop spans 15 amino acids. The CDR3 DNA reads as TGTGCCAGCAGTCGTACTAGCGGCCCTATGTACGAGCAGTACTTC. This translates into CASSRTSGPMYEQYF. Drawing the rest from reference TRBV28 and TRBJ2-7, the complete variable domain is DVKVTQSSRYLVKRTGEKVFLECVQDMDHENMFWYRQDPGLGLRLIYFSYDVKMKEKGDIPEGYSVSREKKERFSLILESASTNQTSMYLCASSRTSGPMYEQYFGPGTRLTVT.

This clone was counted between two and nine times. The chain couples TRBV6-5 to TRBJ1-2, with 9 bases lining up with TRBD1. Per germline, CDR1 MNHEY and CDR2 SVGAGI. V dropped 7 bases and J dropped 8; count of bases not matched to a gene: 5. The CDR3 has 12 amino acids. The CDR3 reads CASTNTGGGYTF. The CDR3 nucleotides are TGTGCCAGCACCAATACAGGGGGCGGCTACACCTTC.

This rearrangement joins TRBV28 to TRBJ2-7; TRBD2 aligns across 9 bases. The V segment lost 1 base and the J segment 3 bases; nucleotides outside the gene matches: 4. The CDR3 runs to 15 residues. Per the germline V gene, CDR1 is MDHEN and CDR2 is SYDVKM. CDR3 in DNA: TGTGCCAGCAGTTTATCTAGCGGGATGTTCTACGAGCAGTACTTC. Amino acids: CASSLSSGMFYEQYF.

The rearrangement links TRBV5-1 to TRBJ2-7; no firm D call. There are 13 residues in the CDR3. V shed 4 bases and J shed 2 bases, with 10 bases lying between them. Germline CDR1 and CDR2: SGHRS and YFSETQ. The CDR3 loop is CASSAQETYEQYF. The CDR3 DNA is TGCGCCAGCAGCGCTCAGGAGACCTACGAGCAGTACTTC.

The chain combines TRBV10-3 with TRBJ2-7; D unresolved. V lost 0 bases and J lost 1, with 7 bases in between. The CDR3 has 14 residues. CDR1 and CDR2 from the germline V gene are ENHRY and SYGVKD. DNA of the CDR3: TGTGCCATCAGTGAGTCGGGCGGATCCTACGAGCAGTACTTC. Protein: CAISESGGSYEQYF.

This clone appeared once. The chain combines TRBV15 with TRBJ2-2; either TRBD1 or TRBD2 may supply D (6 bases each). The CDR3 loop spans 16 amino acids. CDR1 LNHNV and CDR2 YYDKDF come from the germline V gene (reference sequence). The V end lost 0 bases, the J end lost 3 bases, and 11 bases lay between the germline ends. This chain's CDR3 is CATSRDGGPDTGELFF. The CDR3, as DNA: TGTGCCACCAGCAGAGATGGGGGGCCCGACACCGGGGAGCTGTTTTTT.

The rearrangement uses TRBV7-3 and TRBJ2-1, with D perhaps matching TRBD2 (6 bases). Trimming took 2 bases from V and 5 from J, leaving 13 bases between them. This CDR3 comprises 15 residues. In germline, CDR1 is SGHTA, CDR2 FQGTGA. The CDR3 bases are TGTGCCAGCAGCTTAGTAGCGGCCCACCACAATGAGCAGTTCTTC. It specifies CASSLVAAHHNEQFF.

The chain combines TRBV27 with TRBJ2-1, with D tentatively TRBD1 (6 bases). This CDR3 contains 12 residues. Trimming left V 3 bases short and J 7 bases short, with 7 bases between. Germline CDR1 is MNHEY and CDR2 is SMNVEV (reference sequence). CDR3 loop: CASSFQGNEQFF. CDR3 DNA sequence: TGTGCCAGCAGTTTTCAGGGGAATGAGCAGTTCTTC.

The chain combines TRBV24-1 with TRBJ2-2; D uncertain. V gave up 6 bases and J gave up 7 bases, with 11 bases separating them. The CDR3 has 13 residues. The germline CDR1 and CDR2 sequences are KGHDR and SFDVKD. This CDR3 reads CATSQTWGGELFF. In nucleotides, the CDR3 is TGTGCCACCAGTCAGACCTGGGGCGGGGAGCTGTTTTTT.

V gene TRBV5-1 combines with J gene TRBJ1-1; possibly TRBD1 for D (5 bases). Trimming removed 5 bases from V and 0 bases from J, with 20 bases in between. CDR1 is SGHRS and CDR2 is YFSETQ in the germline V gene. The CDR3 is 17 residues long. The CDR3 loop is CASSPTPGQKMNTEAFF. CDR3 nucleotide sequence: TGCGCCAGCAGTCCGACGCCGGGGCAGAAGATGAACACTGAAGCTTTCTTT. Combining the CDR3 with reference TRBV5-1 and TRBJ1-1 gives the whole variable domain KAGVTQTPRYLIKTRGQQVTLSCSPISGHRSVSWYQQTPGQGLQFLFEYFSETQRNKGNFPGRFSGRQFSNSRSEMNVSTLELGDSALYLCASSPTPGQKMNTEAFFGQGTRLTVV.

The rearrangement uses TRBV6-6 and TRBJ1-5; D is uncertain. The CDR3 length is 16 residues. Germline V CDR1 and CDR2: MNHNY, SVGAGI (reference sequence). The ends were cut back, 2 bases at V and 2 bases at J, with 13 bases in the middle. The CDR3 DNA sequence: TGTGCCAGCAGTTACAGTGCGGGAAGGGGCAATCAGCCCCAGCATTTT. Translation gives CASSYSAGRGNQPQHF.